Listed below are T cell receptor beta chains from one sample, sequenced in a study of response to subunit inactivated influenza vaccine. TCRdb recomputed calls from the RT-PCR reads with MiXCR, one row per CDR3 protein. The repertoire holds about 480,000 distinct CDR3 sequences, 25% seen once, with over 1.5% in the top ten. The sample was CD4+ T cells sorted from PBMCs, taken around 5 days after vaccination. Source of these receptors: a middle-aged man who received an inactivated influenza vaccine. Each CDR3 is given with its conserved first and last residue. The D gene is left open where the match is weak. Size is stated for part of the rows, as once, few or many counts, or as a class when the clone is expanded.

length | D | J | size | V | DNA | CDR3
15 | TRBD1 | TRBJ1-5 | NA | TRBV27 | TGTGCCAGCAGTTTAGAGGGGGCGCCAGAACAGCCCCAGCATTTT | CASSLEGAPEQPQHF
15 | TRBD1 | TRBJ2-1 | few | TRBV3-1 | TGTGCCAGCATCAACTCGGGGACAGGTCACAATGAGCAGTTCTTC | CASINSGTGHNEQFF
13 | NA | TRBJ2-1 | few | TRBV20-1 | TGCAGTGCTTTTGACGACAGGTACAATGAGCAGTTCTTC | CSAFDDRYNEQFF
13 | NA | TRBJ1-4 | many | TRBV12-3/TRBV12-4 | TGTGCCAGCAGTTTATTTGGGGAGGAAAAACTGTTTTTT | CASSLFGEEKLFF
14 | TRBD2 | TRBJ2-1 | few | TRBV7-2 | TGTGCCAGCAGCTTAGCTAGCGGGGGCTATGAGCAGTTCTTC | CASSLASGGYEQFF
15 | NA | TRBJ2-1 | NA | TRBV7-2 | TGTGCCAGCAGCTTGGGCCCGGCGGGCTACAATGAGCAGTTCTTC | CASSLGPAGYNEQFF
15 | NA | TRBJ1-2 | NA | TRBV5-4 | TGTGCCAGCAGCGTTATGGGCGCCAGGGTCGATGGCTACACCTTC | CASSVMGARVDGYTF
13 | NA | TRBJ2-3 | NA | TRBV12-3/TRBV12-4 | TGTGCCAGCAGCAAAAGGGGGGGAGATACGCAGTATTTT | CASSKRGGDTQYF
14 | NA | TRBJ2-1 | NA | TRBV11-2 | TGTGCCAGCAGCTTAGATGGGGTGAACGGTGAGCAGTTCTTC | CASSLDGVNGEQFF
13 | NA | TRBJ2-3 | NA | TRBV30 | TGTGCCGGGATACACTCTAACACAGATACGCAGTATTTT | CAGIHSNTDTQYF
16 | TRBD2 | TRBJ2-5 | NA | TRBV20-1 | TGCAGTGCCACCAGGCTAGCGGGAGCGGGGCGTGAGACCCAGTACTTC | CSATRLAGAGRETQYF
15 | TRBD1 | TRBJ1-4 | few | TRBV5-1 | TGCGCCAGCAGCTATCAGGGGGATCGGGATGAAAAACTGTTTTTT | CASSYQGDRDEKLFF
15 | TRBD2 | TRBJ2-1 | NA | TRBV29-1 | TGCAGCGTCCCTGTACTAGTCGGGGGGAACAATGAGCAGTTCTTC | CSVPVLVGGNNEQFF
15 | NA | TRBJ2-7 | few | TRBV4-2 | TGTGCCAGCAGCCCGGACAGTTCACGACCCTACGAGCAGTACTTC | CASSPDSSRPYEQYF
13 | TRBD2 | TRBJ2-3 | NA | TRBV5-1 | TGCGCCAGCAGCTATAGCGGGCCAGATACGCAGTATTTT | CASSYSGPDTQYF
16 | TRBD2 | TRBJ2-5 | NA | TRBV4-3 | TGCGCCAGCAGCCAAGATCTAGGGACTAGTGGAGGGACCCAGTACTTC | CASSQDLGTSGGTQYF
19 | TRBD2 | TRBJ2-2 | NA | TRBV7-2 | TGTGCCAGCAGCTTAGGGCCAGCGGGAGGGCCACGTAGGACCGGGGAGCTGTTTTTT | CASSLGPAGGPRRTGELFF
11 | TRBD2 | TRBJ2-7 | NA | TRBV20-1 | TGCAGTGCTAGATCGCGGGAGGGAGGGTACTTC | CSARSREGGYF
15 | NA | TRBJ2-7 | NA | TRBV2 | TGTGCCAGCAGTGAATTGGGGGCAGGTCTTTACGAGCAGTACTTC | CASSELGAGLYEQYF
15 | NA | TRBJ2-2 | NA | TRBV6-1 | TGTGCCAGCAGGAAGTCGTCTGGGGGTACCGGGGAGCTGTTTTTT | CASRKSSGGTGELFF
13 | NA | TRBJ1-1 | few | TRBV20-1 | TGCAGTGCTCTGAGGAACGGGCCGACTGAAGCTTTCTTT | CSALRNGPTEAFF
14 | TRBD2 | TRBJ2-2 | NA | TRBV12-3/TRBV12-4 | TGTGCCAGTATAGCGGGGGCCCACACCGGGGAGCTGTTTTTT | CASIAGAHTGELFF
15 | NA | TRBJ2-3 | few | TRBV5-1 | TGCGCCAGCAGCTTGGTTTCGGGGGCTGCAGATACGCAGTATTTT | CASSLVSGAADTQYF
17 | TRBD2 | TRBJ2-1 | NA | TRBV24-1 | TGTGCCACCAGTGATTCCGGGACTAGCGTATCCTACAATGAGCAGTTCTTC | CATSDSGTSVSYNEQFF
15 | TRBD2 | TRBJ2-5 | few | TRBV18 | TGTGCCAGCTCACTCCAAACTAGCGGACAAGAGACCCAGTACTTC | CASSLQTSGQETQYF
14 | TRBD1 | TRBJ1-1 | few | TRBV7-9 | TGTGCCAGCAGCCACGAAACAGGGGTCACTGAAGCTTTCTTT | CASSHETGVTEAFF
12 | NA | TRBJ1-2 | few | TRBV6-4 | TGTGCCACCAAGGGGCTAAACTATGGCTACACCTTC | CATKGLNYGYTF
14 | NA | TRBJ2-6 | NA | TRBV19 | TGTGCCAGTAGTATCAGGGTTGGGGCCAACGTCCTGACTTTC | CASSIRVGANVLTF
16 | TRBD1 | TRBJ2-7 | once | TRBV11-2 | TGTGCCAGCAGCTCACTACAGGGGGCGAGTATCTACGAGCAGTACTTC | CASSSLQGASIYEQYF
12 | NA | TRBJ2-1 | few | TRBV27 | TGTGCCAGCAGTTTCCCGGCGGGTGAGCAGTTCTTC | CASSFPAGEQFF
13 | NA | TRBJ1-3 | NA | TRBV5-6 | TGTGCCAGCAGGGATACCCTTGGAAACACCATATATTTT | CASRDTLGNTIYF
14 | NA | TRBJ2-7 | NA | TRBV4-2 | TGTGCCAGCAGCCGTCGGACAGATTCCTACGAGCAGTACTTC | CASSRRTDSYEQYF
13 | NA | TRBJ2-7 | few | TRBV10-3 | TGTGCCATCAGCCGGCCGGGATCGGACGAGCAGTACTTC | CAISRPGSDEQYF
16 | NA | TRBJ2-3 | NA | TRBV4-1 | TGCGCCAGCAGCCATAACCGGTCACCGGGGGTAGATACGCAGTATTTT | CASSHNRSPGVDTQYF
17 | NA | TRBJ2-3 | few | TRBV7-6 | TGTGCCAGCAGCTTAGGAGCCGCCAGGGAAGGCACAGATACGCAGTATTTT | CASSLGAAREGTDTQYF
18 | NA | TRBJ1-5 | NA | TRBV4-1 | TGCGCCAGCAGCCAAGACCTTACTTCAGCGGCCCTAGGACAGCCCCAGCATTTT | CASSQDLTSAALGQPQHF
14 | NA | TRBJ2-5 | NA | TRBV6-5 | TGTGCCAGCAGTTACTCACCAGGGAAGCAGACCCAGTACTTC | CASSYSPGKQTQYF
16 | NA | TRBJ1-2 | NA | TRBV21-1 | TGTGCCAGCAGCATCGTGAAGGCATACAGGGACTATGGCTACACCTTC | CASSIVKAYRDYGYTF
12 | NA | TRBJ2-1 | NA | TRBV7-3 | TGTGCCAGCAGCTTAGGGCCCGGTGAGCAGTTCTTC | CASSLGPGEQFF
16 | TRBD1 | TRBJ1-3 | NA | TRBV7-8 | TGTGCCAGCAGCTTTTCAGACAGGGGGCTCGGAAACACCATATATTTT | CASSFSDRGLGNTIYF
15 | NA | TRBJ1-5 | few | TRBV27 | TGTGCCAGCAGTTTCGTCGGGGGCGGGAATCAGCCCCAGCATTTT | CASSFVGGGNQPQHF
15 | TRBD2 | TRBJ2-3 | NA | TRBV18 | TGTGCCAGCTCACCACTGGCGGGAGGGGCCGATACGCAGTATTTT | CASSPLAGGADTQYF
14 | TRBD1 | TRBJ2-7 | few | TRBV7-4 | TGTGCCAGCAGCCAGATGGGGACAGAAGACGAGCAGTACTTC | CASSQMGTEDEQYF
15 | TRBD2 | TRBJ2-7 | NA | TRBV10-3 | TGTGCCATCAGTCCGGGACTAGCGGGATCATACGAGCAGTACTTC | CAISPGLAGSYEQYF